These T cell receptor beta chains were read from a single sample in a study of blood T cells in healthy people across ages. One entry per CDR3 protein, called by TCRdb with MiXCR from the 5' RACE reads. The sample holds over 1,300,000 distinct CDR3 sequences, almost 60% seen once. Sequencing input: blood. These TCRs come from a man aged 18 to 30 in good health. Each CDR3 is given with its conserved first and last residue. A D gene is named only where the DNA matches it firmly. The size of a clone is reported for some rows only, either as once, few or many, or as a class for expanded clones.

cdr3_nt cdr3_aa j_call d_call v_call clone_size cdr3_length
TGTGCCAGCAGTGGTTTCGGGGGAAACACTGAAGCTTTCTTT CASSGFGGNTEAFF TRBJ1-1 NA TRBV6-6 few 14
TGCAGTGCTTCGGCGCCAGAAGTTTCGCCCTACGAGCAGTACTTC CSASAPEVSPYEQYF TRBJ2-7 NA TRBV20-1 few 15
TGCGCCAGCAGCCAAGATAACCTCTGGGATACGCAGTATTTT CASSQDNLWDTQYF TRBJ2-3 NA TRBV4-3 NA 14
TGTGCCAGCTCACCATTCCTGGGACTAAGTGCCAAAAACACAGATACGCAGTATTTT CASSPFLGLSAKNTDTQYF TRBJ2-3 TRBD2 TRBV18 NA 19
TGCAGCGGGATTGGGGTACACAGGGGGGGAGAAGAGACCCAGTACTTC CSGIGVHRGGEETQYF TRBJ2-5 NA TRBV20-1 NA 16
TGTGCCAGCAGCCGGGGGACAGGCGGTAGCACAGATACGCAGTATTTT CASSRGTGGSTDTQYF TRBJ2-3 TRBD1 TRBV12-3/TRBV12-4 NA 16
TGCGCCAGCAGAAGGACAGGGCCTAAAGAGGAAAAACTGTTTTTT CASRRTGPKEEKLFF TRBJ1-4 TRBD1 TRBV4-1 NA 15
TGTGCCAGCAGCCATACTACTGGGGTCGGGGAGCAGTACTTC CASSHTTGVGEQYF TRBJ2-7 NA TRBV12-3/TRBV12-4 few 14
TGTGCCAGCAGCCCCGAGTTTCCGCCCGACGAGCAGTACTTC CASSPEFPPDEQYF TRBJ2-7 NA TRBV14 few 14
TGCGCCAGCAGCCAAAGGGTCGCGGGCTACGAGCAGTACTTC CASSQRVAGYEQYF TRBJ2-7 NA TRBV4-1 NA 14
TGTGCCACCCCAAGGGGCAGGACGTGGAATACGCAGTATTTT CATPRGRTWNTQYF TRBJ2-3 NA TRBV7-4 NA 14
TGTGCCAGCAGCCAAGGTTCAGCGGGGGCTTTAGATACGCAGTATTTT CASSQGSAGALDTQYF TRBJ2-3 TRBD2 TRBV3-1 NA 16
TGTGCCAGCATCGAAGGGGGAAATGTTTACGAGCAGTACTTC CASIEGGNVYEQYF TRBJ2-7 NA TRBV7-8 few 14
TGTGCCAGCTCACCTGACTGGGACAATGAGCAGTTCTTC CASSPDWDNEQFF TRBJ2-1 NA TRBV18 NA 13
TGTGCCAGCAGCTTATTAGGGGACCCCTACGAGCAGTACTTC CASSLLGDPYEQYF TRBJ2-7 NA TRBV7-2 few 14
TGTGCCAGCACCCCGGGGGACGGAGCCTCCAATGAGCAGTTCTTC CASTPGDGASNEQFF TRBJ2-1 NA TRBV7-2 NA 15
TGTGCCAGCACCATGGGTGGGGGGCGGTCCACTGAAGCTTTCTTT CASTMGGGRSTEAFF TRBJ1-1 NA TRBV6-6 once 15
TGCAGCGTGGGGCACCTAGGAGTCACTGAAGCTTTCTTT CSVGHLGVTEAFF TRBJ1-1 NA TRBV29-1 few 13
TGCAGCGCCGGACAGGGTGCGGGAAACACCATATATTTT CSAGQGAGNTIYF TRBJ1-3 TRBD1 TRBV29-1 NA 13
TGTGCCAGCAGCCCCACAGGGCCTGGATACTACGAGCAGTACTTC CASSPTGPGYYEQYF TRBJ2-7 NA TRBV27 NA 15
TGCGCCAGCAGCCAAGATTGGGGCAGGGACGCGAACACTGAAGCTTTCTTT CASSQDWGRDANTEAFF TRBJ1-1 NA TRBV4-1 NA 17
TGCGCCAGCAGCTTCGGCCCACGGGACAGGGTGTGGGAGCAGTACTTC CASSFGPRDRVWEQYF TRBJ2-7 TRBD1 TRBV5-1 NA 16
TGTGCCAGCAGCCAAACGGGCTCAGGCTATGGCTACACCTTC CASSQTGSGYGYTF TRBJ1-2 NA TRBV3-1 NA 14
TGTGCCAGCAGCGTCAAACTCCGGGACCCTAAAAACATTCAGTACTTC CASSVKLRDPKNIQYF TRBJ2-4 NA TRBV9 few 16
TGTGCCAGCAGCTCATACAGGGACCTGGACTCCTACAATGAGCAGTTCTTC CASSSYRDLDSYNEQFF TRBJ2-1 NA TRBV5-4 once 17
TGTGCCAGCAGTTTCCCCGGGAGCCCCCGTGAGACCCAGTACTTC CASSFPGSPRETQYF TRBJ2-5 NA TRBV28 NA 15
TGCAGTGCTAGACCCCTTACAGGGTCGGACGGTACGCAGTATTTT CSARPLTGSDGTQYF TRBJ2-3 NA TRBV20-1 NA 15
TGTGCCAGCAGTAGTACAAACAGGGGGTCCTATGGCTACACCTTC CASSSTNRGSYGYTF TRBJ1-2 TRBD1 TRBV12-3/TRBV12-4 NA 15
TGTGCCAGCAGCACAATGGGGTCTAACTTTGAAGCTTTCTTT CASSTMGSNFEAFF TRBJ1-1 NA TRBV11-2 NA 14
TGTGCCAGCAGGACTAGCGGCTATAGCACAGATACGCAGTATTTT CASRTSGYSTDTQYF TRBJ2-3 TRBD2 TRBV2 NA 15
TGTGCCAGCAGCCAGACGGGACAGGAAACCTATGGCTACACCTTC CASSQTGQETYGYTF TRBJ1-2 TRBD1 TRBV4-2 NA 15
TGTGCCAGCAGTTTAAAAGCGGCTGGCTCCTACGAGCAGTACTTC CASSLKAAGSYEQYF TRBJ2-7 NA TRBV27 NA 15
TGTGCCAGCAGCCAAGACAGCCCCTATGGCTACACCTTC CASSQDSPYGYTF TRBJ1-2 NA TRBV3-1 few 13
TGCAGCGTTGTTGCCCAGGGCTACGAGCAGTACTTC CSVVAQGYEQYF TRBJ2-7 NA TRBV29-1 few 12
TGTGCCAGCAGTTTTAGGACAGGGGGCGCCGAGACCCAGTACTTC CASSFRTGGAETQYF TRBJ2-5 TRBD1 TRBV27 NA 15
TGTGCCAGCAGCGTAGCTTCGACCTATAATGAAAAACTGTTTTTT CASSVASTYNEKLFF TRBJ1-4 NA TRBV9 NA 15
TGTGCCAGCAGACGGGACAGGGACGATACCGGGGAGCTGTTTTTT CASRRDRDDTGELFF TRBJ2-2 TRBD1 TRBV28 NA 15
TGTGCCACCAGTGATACTAGCGGAAGCTCCTACAATGAGCAGTTCTTC CATSDTSGSSYNEQFF TRBJ2-1 TRBD2 TRBV24-1 NA 16
TGTGCCATCACCGACACCGGGAGGGCCTTACTCCGGGACAATGAGCAGTTCTTC CAITDTGRALLRDNEQFF TRBJ2-1 TRBD2 TRBV10-3 few 18
TGTGCCAGCAGTTACGAGCGGGAGAGATTCGGGACCCAGTACTTC CASSYERERFGTQYF TRBJ2-5 TRBD2 TRBV6-5 NA 15
TGTGCCAGCAGCGTAGACCCCCGGGGCTCAATATCGGATGGCTACACCTTC CASSVDPRGSISDGYTF TRBJ1-2 NA TRBV9 NA 17
TGTGCCATCAATTCTCCTGGCGGGAGGGAGGACGAGCAGTACTTC CAINSPGGREDEQYF TRBJ2-7 TRBD2 TRBV10-3 NA 15
TGTGCCAGCAGTGAAGTGGCGGAACCAAGCTACGAGCAGTACTTC CASSEVAEPSYEQYF TRBJ2-7 NA TRBV2 NA 15